One and the same sample provided the 17 T cell receptor beta chains below, sequenced in a study of technical replicates of blood from a few donors. Profiled with immunoSEQ multiplex PCR; TCRdb holds only in-frame clones, not every one. The sample shows tens of thousands of clones, 95% to 98% of them seen only once. The sample was T cells isolated from PBMCs. These receptors all come from a human donor in good health.

The rearrangement joins TRBV9 to TRBJ2-3; D is undetermined. The germline V gene has CDR1 SGDLS and CDR2 YYNGEE. The length of the CDR3 is 13 residues. V was clipped by 7 bases and J by 1 base, with 10 bases between them. The CDR3 here is CASSEAGTDTQYF. For the CDR3, the DNA is TGTGCCAGCTCCGAGGCGGGCACAGATACGCAGTATTTT.

V is TRBV19 and J is TRBJ2-7; the D gene is possibly TRBD1 (5 bases). Per germline, CDR1 LNHDA and CDR2 SQIVND (reference sequence). V lost 3 bases to trimming and J lost 2 bases, with 14 bases between them. The CDR3 runs 15 residues. The CDR3 loop reads CASSIGAGSPYEQYF. In nucleotides, the CDR3 is TGTGCCAGTAGTATCGGCGCAGGGTCCCCCTACGAGCAGTACTTC.

The J gene is TRBJ1-2, the V gene TRBV19, with D hard to call. The length of the CDR3 is 17 residues. V was shortened by 7 bases and J by 3 bases, with 24 bases between the two germline ends. The germline CDR1 and CDR2 sequences are LNHDA and SQIVND (reference sequence). The CDR3 bases are TGTGCCAGTAACCCGGGTTACAAGGGAGGAGGACACTATGGCTACACCTTC. Translated, it gives CASNPGYKGGGHYGYTF.

Only a few counts were recorded for this clone. The rearrangement uses TRBV7-9 and TRBJ2-7, with TRBD2 identical over 8 bases. Per germline, CDR1 SEHNR and CDR2 FQNEAQ (reference sequence). This CDR3 spans 14 amino acids. The V and J ends lost 5 bases and 7 bases, in that order; junction bases with no gene match: 10. The CDR3 loop is CASSPLAGLGEQYF. CDR3 in DNA: TGTGCCAGCAGCCCTTTAGCGGGACTGGGGGAGCAGTACTTC.

This clone has just one count. The chain uses TRBV5-1 and TRBJ2-1, with D possibly TRBD2 on 5 matching bases. CDR1 SGHRS and CDR2 YFSETQ come from the germline V gene. The CDR3 spans 17 residues. V was cut by 0 bases and J by 0 bases, with 13 bases left in between. The CDR3 spells CASSLGPGGGSYNEQFF. For the CDR3, the DNA is TGCGCCAGCAGCTTGGGACCCGGCGGAGGCTCCTACAATGAGCAGTTCTTC.

This rearrangement joins TRBV7-2 to TRBJ1-2; possibly TRBD1 for D (6 bases). The V end was cut by 2 bases, the J end by 10 bases, with 14 bases between. In germline, CDR1 is SGHTA, CDR2 FQGNSA. This CDR3 spans 13 amino acids. CDR3: CASSLTQAGDYTF. CDR3 bases: TGTGCCAGCAGCTTAACCCAAGCAGGGGACTACACCTTC. The full variable domain, rest sourced from reference TRBV7-2 and TRBJ1-2, is GAGVSQSPSNKVTEKGKDVELRCDPISGHTALYWYRQSLGQGLEFLIYFQGNSAPDKSGLPSDRFSAERTGGSVSTLTIQRTQQEDSAVYLCASSLTQAGDYTFGSGTRLTVV.

The rearrangement uses TRBV27 and TRBJ2-3; TRBD2 might be the D (6 bases). Germline lookup yields CDR1 MNHEY and CDR2 SMNVEV (reference sequence). The germline V and J ends were trimmed by 6 bases and 3 bases, with 19 bases remaining between them. The CDR3 has 16 amino acids. The CDR3 DNA is TGTGCCAGCAGCCGTCTCAGGAGGGGTAGGACAGATACGCAGTATTTT. Protein product: CASSRLRRGRTDTQYF.

This sequence joins TRBV6-1 and TRBJ2-6; 9 bases match TRBD1. Per the germline V gene, CDR1 is MNHNS and CDR2 is SASEGT. The CDR3 sequence is 14 residues long. V was pared by 5 bases and J by 11 bases, with 7 bases of the junction left unmatched. The CDR3 DNA is TGTGCCAGCAGTACCTCCGGACAGGGGTACGTCCTGACTTTC. Its protein product is CASSTSGQGYVLTF.

The gene calls are TRBV6-5 and TRBJ2-5, with 8 bases aligning to TRBD1. This CDR3 region has 15 residues. Germline CDR1 MNHEY, CDR2 SVGAGI. Trimming cost V 0 bases and J 5 bases; bases outside gene matches: 5. CDR3 protein: CASSYSSYRGETQYF. In DNA, the CDR3 is TGTGCCAGCAGTTACTCGAGTTACAGGGGGGAGACCCAGTACTTC.

This chain connects TRBV28 to TRBJ2-7; 7 positions agree with TRBD1. With V trimmed by 5 bases and J by 4 bases, 2 bases remained unmatched. CDR3 length: 12 residues. Germline values: CDR1 MDHEN, CDR2 SYDVKM. Written as DNA, the CDR3 is TGTGCCAGCAGTGCCAGGGGGTACGAGCAGTACTTC. Residues: CASSARGYEQYF.

This chain joins TRBV5-8 and TRBJ2-7, with 10 bases matching TRBD1. The CDR3 runs 14 residues. V lost 4 bases, J lost 5 bases, and 6 bases stayed unmatched. Germline CDR1 and CDR2: SGHTS and YDEGEE. CDR3 amino acids: CASSRDRGSNEQYF. The CDR3 DNA follows: TGTGCCAGCAGCAGGGACAGGGGTTCCAACGAGCAGTACTTC.

This rearrangement joins TRBV7-2 to TRBJ2-7; 8 bases are a match to TRBD2. The CDR3 runs 12 residues. Looked up from germline, CDR1 is SGHTA and CDR2 is FQGNSA. Germline trimming cut 2 bases from V and 11 bases from J; bases unmatched to any gene: 5. CDR3 amino acids: CASSLLPREEYF. The DNA of the CDR3 is TGTGCCAGCAGCTTACTCCCGCGGGAGGAGTACTTC.

This rearrangement joins TRBV25-1 to TRBJ1-3; D call uncertain. Trimming took 4 bases from V and 3 from J, leaving 4 bases between them. Germline CDR1 MGHDK, CDR2 SYGVNS. This CDR3 is built from 12 residues. The CDR3 region has the DNA TGTGCCAGCAGTGCGGGTGGAAACACCATATATTTT. This sequence encodes CASSAGGNTIYF.

The rearrangement joins TRBV5-4 to TRBJ2-7; 9 bases agree with TRBD1. This CDR3 contains 14 residues. Looked up from germline, CDR1 is SGHNT and CDR2 is YYREEE (reference sequence). Germline trimming cut 5 bases from V and 10 bases from J; bases unmatched to any gene: 13. The CDR3 DNA reads TGTGCCAGCAGGGGAGGACAGGGGCGCCTGGAACAGTACTTC. Encoded protein: CASRGGQGRLEQYF.

The J gene is TRBJ1-3, the V gene TRBV28, with D uncertain. V dropped 5 bases and J dropped 4 bases, with 12 bases sitting between them. Germline V gives CDR1 MDHEN, CDR2 SYDVKM. The CDR3 has 14 residues. CDR3 protein: CASSLPGEGNTIYF. The CDR3 nucleotides are TGTGCCAGCAGTCTCCCGGGAGAAGGAAACACCATATATTTT.

The chain uses TRBV11-3 and TRBJ2-3, with 9 bases lining up with TRBD1. The junction had 9 bases not matched to a gene; V was cut back by 5 bases and J by 0 bases. CDR1 and CDR2 (germline): SGHNT, YENEEA. The CDR3 is 17 residues long. The CDR3 region has the DNA TGTGCCAGCAGCCGGATGGGACAGGGAAGAAGCACAGATACGCAGTATTTT. Its protein is CASSRMGQGRSTDTQYF.

The CDR3 DNA reads TGTGCCAGCAGTCCAGCCCGAGACAGGGAGGCGTTAACTTTCTTT. It encodes CASSPARDREALTFF. V is TRBV6-5 and J is TRBJ1-1; 7 bases fit TRBD1. The CDR3 length is 15 residues. The trim removed 5 bases at V and 12 bases at J, leaving 18 bases unmatched. CDR1 MNHEY and CDR2 SVGAGI come from the germline V gene.